A single sample gave rise to the 19 T cell receptor beta chains below, sequenced in a study of cytomegalovirus exposure and HLA in healthy donors. Researchers ran the PCR with 60 Vbeta and 13 Jbeta primers. Clones were sequenced by immunoSEQ multiplex PCR, and TCRdb holds only the in-frame ones, with some missing. The sample yields some 62,000 clones, over 75% seen once. Sequencing was performed on PBMCs. The receptor source for this set is a young man in good health and CMV-seronegative.

The rearrangement uses TRBV10-3 and TRBJ1-6; 10 bases align to TRBD1. Losses at the gene ends were 3 bases for V and 10 bases for J; bases not matched to a gene: 9. The CDR3 sequence is 16 residues long. CDR1 is ENHRY, CDR2 SYGVKD, per germline. CDR3 coding DNA: TGTGCCATCAGTGAAGCAGACAGGGGGCAAGGATCACCCCTCCACTTT. Protein sequence: CAISEADRGQGSPLHF.

The rearrangement uses TRBV28 and TRBJ1-1, with D perhaps TRBD1 (5 bases). The CDR3 has 15 amino acids. V lost 5 bases and J lost 0, with 13 bases in between. CDR1 MDHEN and CDR2 SYDVKM come from the germline V gene. The DNA of the CDR3 is TGTGCCAGCAGTCAAACAAGGGGTATGAACACTGAAGCTTTCTTT. Translating gives CASSQTRGMNTEAFF.

The chain recombines TRBV29-1 with TRBJ2-7; tentatively, D is TRBD1 (5 bases). The CDR3 is 12 residues long. CDR1 is SQVTM, CDR2 ANQGSEA, per germline. V lost 7 bases and J 2 bases, leaving 12 bases between the germline ends. The CDR3 nucleotides read TGCAGCGCATCAGGACAAGCCTACGAGCAGTACTTC. Translated, it gives CSASGQAYEQYF.

The chain joins TRBV2 to TRBJ1-1; the match to TRBD1 covers 11 bases. The CDR3 loop spans 14 amino acids. With 7 bases clipped from V and 3 bases from J, the junction kept 4 bases outside the gene matches. CDR1 is SNHLY and CDR2 is FYNNEI in the germline V gene. The CDR3 DNA reads as TGTGCCAGCACCCCGGGACAGGGGGACACTGAAGCTTTCTTT. Amino acids: CASTPGQGDTEAFF.

The V call is TRBV25-1, the J call TRBJ2-3; TRBD1 might be the D (6 bases). Trimming took 1 base from V and 5 from J, leaving 10 bases between them. From germline, CDR1 is MGHDK and CDR2 SYGVNS. The CDR3 consists of 14 residues. The CDR3 is CASSESRGKDTQYF. CDR3 bases: TGTGCCAGCAGTGAATCCAGGGGTAAAGATACGCAGTATTTT. Full variable domain (missing parts from reference TRBV25-1 and TRBJ2-3): EADIYQTPRYLVIGTGKKITLECSQTMGHDKMYWYQQDPGMELHLIHYSYGVNSTEKGDLSSESTVSRIRTEHFPLTLESARPSHTSQYLCASSESRGKDTQYFGPGTRLTVL.

The chain uses TRBV10-3 and TRBJ2-6, with no clear D. The germline CDR1 and CDR2 sequences are ENHRY and SYGVKD. The V end was cut by 11 bases, the J end by 0 bases, with 11 bases between. This CDR3 contains 14 residues. The CDR3 protein is CAAYPGSGANVLTF. CDR3 sequence (DNA): TGTGCCGCCTATCCCGGCTCTGGGGCCAACGTCCTGACTTTC.

The chain recombines TRBV6-5 with TRBJ1-5, with D unclear. From germline, CDR1 is MNHEY and CDR2 SVGAGI. Trimming stripped 7 bases from V and 5 bases from J, with 12 bases between. The CDR3 loop spans 13 amino acids. The CDR3 reads CASTEGMHQPQHF. Written as DNA, the CDR3 is TGTGCCAGCACCGAGGGTATGCATCAGCCCCAGCATTTT.

The chain links TRBV10-3 to TRBJ1-1, with 8 bases that match TRBD1. Germline V CDR1 and CDR2: ENHRY, SYGVKD. Germline trimming cut 4 bases from V and 6 bases from J; bases unmatched to any gene: 10. This CDR3 has 15 amino acids. The CDR3 protein is CAISGRGRGLPEAFF. The CDR3, as DNA: TGTGCCATCAGTGGGAGGGGCAGGGGGCTCCCTGAAGCTTTCTTT.

The chain carries TRBV5-6 and TRBJ2-2; 14 bases are a match to TRBD2. This CDR3 is built from 18 residues. With 5 bases clipped from V and 6 bases from J, the junction kept 12 bases outside the gene matches. The germline V gene has CDR1 SGHDT and CDR2 YYEEEE. The CDR3 reads CASRTSLTSGGVPGELFF. The CDR3 DNA follows: TGTGCCAGCAGGACATCCCTGACTAGCGGGGGGGTTCCCGGGGAGCTGTTTTTT. The full variable domain, with the rest looked up from reference TRBV5-6 and TRBJ2-2, is DAGVTQSPTHLIKTRGQQVTLRCSPKSGHDTVSWYQQALGQGPQFIFQYYEEEERQRGNFPDRFSGHQFPNYSSELNVNALLLGDSALYLCASRTSLTSGGVPGELFFGEGSRLTVL.

The chain carries TRBV19 and TRBJ1-6; D not certain. The CDR3 sequence is 14 residues long. In germline, CDR1 is LNHDA, CDR2 SQIVND (reference sequence). Trimming took 0 bases from V and 14 from J, leaving 14 bases between them. The CDR3 nucleotides read TGTGCCAGTAGTATAGAATTCCGCAGCGGGGCCCTCCACTTT. Translated: CASSIEFRSGALHF.

The chain employs TRBV14 and TRBJ1-2, with D unclear. Between the trimmed V and J ends, which lost 5 bases and 2 bases, there was a span of 6 bases. The CDR3 contains 12 residues. From germline, CDR1 is SGHDN and CDR2 FVKESK. The DNA of the CDR3 is TGTGCCAGCAGCTACACGAACTATGGCTACACCTTC. Translation gives CASSYTNYGYTF.

V is TRBV2 and J is TRBJ2-1; 8 bases map to TRBD2. CDR1 and CDR2 (germline): SNHLY, FYNNEI. This CDR3 is 14 amino acids long. Trimming cost V 7 bases and J 3 bases; bases outside gene matches: 5. The CDR3 region is CASTGGPGYNEQFF. In nucleotides, the CDR3 is TGTGCCAGCACGGGGGGGCCCGGCTACAATGAGCAGTTCTTC.

The chain employs TRBV7-8 and TRBJ2-7; D call uncertain. Germline-derived CDR1 and CDR2 are SGHVS and FQNEAQ. The V end was cut by 7 bases, the J end by 0 bases, with 13 bases between. There are 14 residues in the CDR3. The CDR3 protein is CASTPYRSSYEQYF. The CDR3 DNA reads TGTGCCAGCACTCCCTATAGGAGCTCCTACGAGCAGTACTTC.

This clone was found once. This chain links TRBV30 with TRBJ1-1, with 8 bases matching TRBD1. CDR3 length: 15 residues. Unmatched junction bases numbered 9, after V lost 1 base and J lost 5 bases. Per germline, CDR1 GTSNPN and CDR2 SVGIG (reference sequence). CDR3 residues: CAWSAPRTGWTEAFF. The CDR3 region has the DNA TGTGCCTGGAGTGCACCAAGGACAGGGTGGACTGAAGCTTTCTTT.

This clone was observed once. This chain joins TRBV19 and TRBJ1-4; 7 bases line up with TRBD1. Trimming took 9 bases from V and 7 from J; bases not matched to a gene: 8. The CDR3 covers 13 residues. CDR1 and CDR2 (germline): LNHDA, SQIVND (reference sequence). The CDR3 sequence is CASHRQGLEKLFF. The CDR3, as DNA: TGTGCCAGCCACCGACAGGGCCTTGAAAAACTGTTTTTT.

This CDR3 is CASKLAGGETQYF. In DNA, the CDR3 is TGTGCCAGCAAACTAGCGGGGGGGGAGACCCAGTACTTC. This chain joins TRBV7-9 and TRBJ2-5; 13 positions agree with TRBD2. Germline values: CDR1 SEHNR, CDR2 FQNEAQ (reference sequence). The junction had 1 base not matched to a gene; V was cut back by 7 bases and J by 5 bases. The length of the CDR3 is 13 residues.

The chain uses TRBV2 and TRBJ1-5, with TRBD1 matching over 7 bases. Germline V gene data show CDR1 as SNHLY and CDR2 as FYNNEI. The CDR3 has 19 amino acids. J lost 0 bases, V lost 4 bases, and 15 bases had no gene match. The CDR3 reads CASSGSLGRDSYSNQPQHF. CDR3 bases: TGTGCCAGCAGTGGGTCCCTCGGGCGGGACAGCTATAGCAATCAGCCCCAGCATTTT.

This sequence joins TRBV19 and TRBJ2-5, with 7 positions matching TRBD1. The trim removed 1 base at V and 11 bases at J, leaving 7 bases unmatched. The CDR3 has 13 amino acids. Germline V CDR1 and CDR2: LNHDA, SQIVND (reference sequence). CDR3 protein: CASSIASGGEQYF. Written as DNA, the CDR3 is TGTGCCAGTAGTATAGCCTCAGGGGGTGAACAGTACTTC.

This chain uses TRBV2 with TRBJ1-2; a possible D gene is TRBD1 (6 bases). Trimming left V 4 bases short and J 6 bases short, with 12 bases between. The CDR3 extends over 13 amino acids. Germline CDR1 and CDR2: SNHLY and FYNNEI. The CDR3 bases are TGTGCCAGCAGTGGAACAGGGAAGGATGGCTACACCTTC. This sequence encodes CASSGTGKDGYTF.